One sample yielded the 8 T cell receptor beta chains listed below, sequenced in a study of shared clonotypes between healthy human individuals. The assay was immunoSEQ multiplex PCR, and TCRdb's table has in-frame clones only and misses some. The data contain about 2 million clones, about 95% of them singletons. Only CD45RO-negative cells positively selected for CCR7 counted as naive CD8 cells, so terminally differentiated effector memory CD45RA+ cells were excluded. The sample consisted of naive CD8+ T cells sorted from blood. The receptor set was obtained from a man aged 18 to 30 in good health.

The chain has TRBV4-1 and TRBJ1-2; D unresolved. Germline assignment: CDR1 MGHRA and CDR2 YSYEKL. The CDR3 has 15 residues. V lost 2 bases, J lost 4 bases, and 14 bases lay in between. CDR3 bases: TGCGCCAGCAGCCAATCGGACGGAGACTTCTATGGCTACACCTTC. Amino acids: CASSQSDGDFYGYTF.

The CDR3 DNA is TGTGCCAGCAGTCCCTATCCAGCGGGAGAAATCAATGAGCAGTTCTTC. Its protein is CASSPYPAGEINEQFF. The chain recombines TRBV27 with TRBJ2-1; 8 bases fit TRBD2. CDR1 and CDR2 (germline): MNHEY, SMNVEV (reference sequence). V was clipped by 5 bases and J by 6 bases; unmatched bases: 12. The CDR3 runs 16 residues.

CDR3 nucleotides: TGCGCCAGCAGCTTGGATCTGGGGGCGGTCTACGAGCAGTACTTC. This gives the protein CASSLDLGAVYEQYF. V is TRBV5-1 and J is TRBJ2-7; a weak D match, TRBD1 (6 bases). CDR3 size: 15 residues. Trimming took off 0 bases at V and 3 bases at J, with 13 bases between the two ends. Germline assignment: CDR1 SGHRS and CDR2 YFSETQ. The full variable domain, its missing parts supplied by reference TRBV5-1 and TRBJ2-7, is KAGVTQTPRYLIKTRGQQVTLSCSPISGHRSVSWYQQTPGQGLQFLFEYFSETQRNKGNFPGRFSGRQFSNSRSEMNVSTLELGDSALYLCASSLDLGAVYEQYFGPGTRLTVT.

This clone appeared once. CDR3 protein: CASSLSSGRDTGELFF. The CDR3 nucleotides read TGTGCCAGCAGTTTATCGTCAGGGAGGGACACCGGGGAGCTGTTTTTT. This chain connects TRBV28 to TRBJ2-2; 7 bases align to TRBD2. Trimming removed 1 base from V and 3 bases from J; junction bases left unmatched: 5. Germline CDR1 and CDR2: MDHEN and SYDVKM. The CDR3 totals 16 residues.

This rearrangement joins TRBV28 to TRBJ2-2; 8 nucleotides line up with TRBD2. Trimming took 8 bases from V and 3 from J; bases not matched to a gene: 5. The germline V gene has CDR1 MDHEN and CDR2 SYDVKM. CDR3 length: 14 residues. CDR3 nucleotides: TGTGCCAGCTATCGAGCGGGGGACACCGGGGAGCTGTTTTTT. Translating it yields CASYRAGDTGELFF.

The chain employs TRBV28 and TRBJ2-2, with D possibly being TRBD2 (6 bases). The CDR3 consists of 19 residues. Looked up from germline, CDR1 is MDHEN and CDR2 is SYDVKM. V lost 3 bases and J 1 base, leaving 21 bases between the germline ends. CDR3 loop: CASSFPVRDAIENTGELFF. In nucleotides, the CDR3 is TGTGCCAGCAGTTTCCCCGTGCGGGACGCAATCGAGAACACCGGGGAGCTGTTTTTT.

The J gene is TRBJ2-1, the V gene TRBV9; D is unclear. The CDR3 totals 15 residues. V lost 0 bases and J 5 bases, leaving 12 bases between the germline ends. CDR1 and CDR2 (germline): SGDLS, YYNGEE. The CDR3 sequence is CASSVEVSLNNEQFF. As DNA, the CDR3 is TGTGCCAGCAGCGTAGAAGTTTCCCTAAACAATGAGCAGTTCTTC.

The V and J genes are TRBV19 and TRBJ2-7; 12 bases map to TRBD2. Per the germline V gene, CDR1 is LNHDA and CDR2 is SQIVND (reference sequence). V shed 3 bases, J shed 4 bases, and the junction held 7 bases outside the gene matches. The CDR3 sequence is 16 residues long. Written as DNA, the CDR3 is TGTGCCAGTAGTATGACTAGCGGGGGAGGGGCGTACGAGCAGTACTTC. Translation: CASSMTSGGGAYEQYF.